The clone carrying this T cell receptor (beta chain) was counted many times. Antigen unknown. This entry is derived from a study of identical twins. Study findings and constraints: Clonotypes of the beta chain that were abundant in cord blood carried fewer insertions (memory repertoires showed none).

MiXCR, applied by TCRdb to the 5' RACE reads, yields one record per CDR3 protein. The data contain 150,000 or so distinct CDR3 sequences, roughly 3.3% of them singletons. The CDR3 spans 15 residues. Unmatched junction bases numbered 5, after V lost 5 bases and J lost 2 bases. CDR1 and CDR2 (germline): SGHTA, FQGNSA. Specimen: memory T cells sorted from blood. This clonotype was obtained from a man between 18 and 29 years old in good health. The chain links TRBV7-2 to TRBJ2-3, with TRBD2 identical over 9 bases. The CDR3 bases are TGTGCCAGCAGCCCTAGCGGGGTCCTCACAGATACGCAGTATTTT. Translating gives CASSPSGVLTDTQYF.